This entry features one TCR beta chain sequence. This clonotype has just a few counts. No cognate antigen has been identified for it. No base-level quality is on record; no much larger clone is a single base apart. The sample is drawn from a study of T cells in Graves' hyperthyroidism and ophthalmopathy (dated 2019 in TCRdb). Background on the whole study: Peripheral blood samples were taken at initial diagnosis, before any treatment was given. TCR V-J signatures able to tell the groups apart were searched for in a discovery cohort of 100 or so patients, of whom roughly 42 had Graves' ophthalmopathy and under 65 had stable Graves' hyperthyroidism. Whether ophthalmopathy could be predicted prospectively was tested in an independent validation cohort made up of 18 to 20 hyperthyroidism patients plus 17 patients who later progressed to ophthalmopathy. The roughly 94 discovery patients were randomly split 7:3 into training and test sets. In six Graves' hyperthyroidism patients, the study also compared T-cell repertoires from thyroid tissue with T-cell repertoires from blood. After blood sampling, hyperthyroidism patients were treated with methimazole at a starting dose of 30 mg daily, and ophthalmopathy patients were treated with high-dose intravenous methylprednisolone. According to the paper, TCR Vbeta CDR3 sequencing was carried out on around 140 peripheral blood samples, which came from some 41 ophthalmopathy, under 80 hyperthyroidism and approximately 17 progressor patients.

CDR3 length: 16 amino acids, cysteine to phenylalanine. CDR3 DNA is the only sequence kept; it has 48 bases, read in frame from the first base. Sequences SNHLY (CDR1) and FYNNEI (CDR2) are obtained from the germline V gene. Clipping removes 3 bases from V and 6 bases from J, with 8 as the unmatched junction base count. Overall study results and their limits: Most expanded thyroid clonotypes (frequency above 0.001) were also detected in blood, suggesting blood repertoires may reflect thyroid immune responses. In validation, the model predicted progression to ophthalmopathy a median of 6.5 months before onset, with 65% to 71% sensitivity and roughly 73% specificity. A model built on a 13 V-J signature distinguished ophthalmopathy from stable hyperthyroidism, reaching roughly 88% sensitivity and around 81% specificity in cross-validation and 80%/75% in testing. No statistical method was used to fix the sample size in advance, and group allocation was not hidden from the investigators.

Stable Graves' hyperthyroidism was defined as no progression to ophthalmopathy during 18 months of follow-up. The hyperthyroidism patients were between 18 and 65 years old and newly diagnosed, with a disease duration of less than 2 months. The study excluded patients with uncontrolled infections, other autoimmune diseases, pregnancy or lactation. Clinical symptoms, serum thyroxine and TRAb, thyroid ultrasound, and orbital computed tomography formed the basis for the diagnoses. PBMCs were isolated from 10 ml of fresh peripheral blood by Ficoll-Paque density gradient centrifugation. Trizol reagent was used to extract total RNA, and RNA quality was then checked on an Agilent 2100 Bioanalyzer. TCR beta CDR3 regions were amplified from RNA transcripts. The TCR CDR3 was subjected to a first round of RT-PCR using the HTBI primer set and the Qiagen OneStep RT-PCR kit. Libraries were constructed in a second round of multiplex PCR, after which size selection and purification were performed. Paired-end sequencing of the libraries was performed with 100 bp reads on an Illumina HiSeq2000. In the authors' own workflow: SOAPnuke was used to process the raw data, throwing out any read that contained adapters or uncalled bases, had a mean Phred below 15, or lacked an exact constant-primer or identifier match. COPE v1.2.5 was used to merge the high-quality paired reads, and each unique nucleotide sequence was defined as a clonotype. MiTCR v1.1 was used to align clonotypes to the IMGT TRBV, TRBD and TRBJ reference segments. Analysis was restricted to V-J combinations with a frequency above 0.0001, which covered about 99% of repertoires. The TCS score was defined as F50 (clonal expansion) divided by E x V (chaos), with BLOSUM62-based TCRdist calculated between CDR3 peptides within each V-J. Welch's t-statistics and random forest reduced fewer than 600 V-J features to 10 to 15, which were used in a naive Bayes classifier (R e1071). Using fastp trimming at Q25 and MiXCR clonotype assembly, TCRdb reanalyzed the public sequencing data and kept in-frame beta chains. Merged by CDR3 protein, the rows form single entries marked with the most common genes and DNA. The V and J calls reflect TCRdb's pipeline rather than the authors' work. This sample holds under 650,000 distinct CDR3 sequences; roughly 16% were observed only once. The biggest ten clones account for 3% to 4% of the sample.

Sequenced input: blood. The receptor's source is a woman between 25 and 40 years old with Graves' hyperthyroidism. The V and J genes are TRBV2 and TRBJ2-3; 11 bases in the middle match TRBD2. The sequenced DNA is TGTGCCAGCAGTGACCTAGCGGGAGGATGGGGCGATACGCAGTATTTT. Translated, this is CASSDLAGGWGDTQYF.